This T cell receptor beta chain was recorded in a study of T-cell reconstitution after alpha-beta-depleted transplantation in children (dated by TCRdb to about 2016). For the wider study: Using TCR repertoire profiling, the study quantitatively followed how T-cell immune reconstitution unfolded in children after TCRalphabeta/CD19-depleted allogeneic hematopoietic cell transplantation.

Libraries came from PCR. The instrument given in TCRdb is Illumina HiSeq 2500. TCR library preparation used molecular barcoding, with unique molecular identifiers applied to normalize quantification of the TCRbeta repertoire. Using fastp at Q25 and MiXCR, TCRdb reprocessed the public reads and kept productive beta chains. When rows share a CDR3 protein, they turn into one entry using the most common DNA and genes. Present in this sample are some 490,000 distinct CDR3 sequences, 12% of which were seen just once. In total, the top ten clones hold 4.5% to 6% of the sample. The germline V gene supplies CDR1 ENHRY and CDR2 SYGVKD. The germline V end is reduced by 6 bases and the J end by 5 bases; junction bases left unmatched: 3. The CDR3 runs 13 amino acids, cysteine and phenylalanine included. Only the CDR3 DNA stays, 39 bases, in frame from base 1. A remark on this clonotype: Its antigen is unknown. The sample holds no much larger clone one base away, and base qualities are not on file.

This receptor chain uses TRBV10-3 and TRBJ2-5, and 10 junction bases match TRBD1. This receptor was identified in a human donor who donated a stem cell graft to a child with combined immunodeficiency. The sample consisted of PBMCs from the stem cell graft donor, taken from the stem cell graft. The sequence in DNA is TGTGCCATCAGGGGACAGGGGACGGAGACCCAGTACTTC. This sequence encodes CAIRGQGTETQYF.